The 32 T cell receptor beta chains presented below share a single source sample, sequenced in a study of CD8+CD57+ T cells in acquired aplastic anemia. All patients picked for sequencing had shown, by flow cytometry, an expansion of CD8+CD57+ cells. Profiling that covered TCR beta VDJ and CDR3 relied on genomic DNA as its template. TCRdb reanalysed the reads using MiXCR and keeps one entry per CDR3 protein. This table holds hundreds of thousands of distinct CDR3 sequences, roughly 34% found once. Material: sorted CD4+, CD8+, or CD8+CD57+ T cells (not recorded which) from PBMCs. These receptors came from a human donor with aplastic anemia.

This clonotype was picked up a small number of times. At one end the junction does not follow the germline gene, possibly because of a read error. The chain links TRBV19 to TRBJ2-5; TRBD1 might be the D (5 bases). The J call may not be correct, given that the DNA end is closer to TRBJ2-3. This CDR3 contains 11 residues. The V gene's germline CDR1 is LNHDA and CDR2 SQIVND (reference sequence). CDR3 amino acids: CASSRTGTQYF. CDR3 nucleotide sequence: TGTGCCAGTAGCCGAACAGGTACGCAGTATTTT.

This clonotype was seen ten or more times. The CDR3 DNA follows: TGTGCCAGCAGCGAGGGGAGGAGACAGGGATACCAAGAGACCCAGTACTTC. It translates to CASSEGRRQGYQETQYF. V usage is TRBV9 and J usage is TRBJ2-5; maybe TRBD1 (7 bases). This CDR3 has 17 amino acids. Looked up from germline, CDR1 is SGDLS and CDR2 is YYNGEE. V was clipped by 3 bases and J by 0 bases, with 18 bases between them. Using reference TRBV9 and TRBJ2-5 for the parts outside the CDR3, the full variable domain is DSGVTQTPKHLITATGQRVTLRCSPRSGDLSVYWYQQSLDQGLQFLIQYYNGEERAKGNILERFSAQQFPDLHSELNLSSLELGDSALYFCASSEGRRQGYQETQYFGPGTRLLVL.

The gene calls are TRBV9 and TRBJ1-6; 9 nucleotides line up with TRBD1. Germline loops: CDR1 SGDLS, CDR2 YYNGEE. Trimming took 2 bases from V and 6 from J; bases not matched to a gene: 6. The CDR3 covers 16 residues. CDR3 sequence (DNA): TGTGCCAGCAGCGTGGGGGACAGGGTCTTTAATTCACCCCTCCACTTT. As protein: CASSVGDRVFNSPLHF. Full variable domain (missing parts from reference TRBV9 and TRBJ1-6): DSGVTQTPKHLITATGQRVTLRCSPRSGDLSVYWYQQSLDQGLQFLIQYYNGEERAKGNILERFSAQQFPDLHSELNLSSLELGDSALYFCASSVGDRVFNSPLHFGNGTRLTVT.

This clonotype was seen many times. The rearrangement uses TRBV2 and TRBJ2-7; 10 nucleotides match TRBD2. Losses at the gene ends were 7 bases for V and 1 base for J; bases not matched to a gene: 7. The CDR3 has 15 residues. Germline V gene sequence: CDR1 SNHLY, CDR2 FYNNEI. The CDR3: CASMVAGGLSYEQYF. In nucleotides, the CDR3 is TGTGCCAGCATGGTAGCGGGAGGCTTGTCCTACGAGCAGTACTTC.

Only a few counts were recorded for this clonotype. The chain combines TRBV5-4 with TRBJ1-6, with a weak D call TRBD1 (5 bases). Looked up from germline, CDR1 is SGHNT and CDR2 is YYREEE (reference sequence). V lost 0 bases and J 0 bases, leaving 7 bases between the germline ends. The length of the CDR3 is 16 residues. The DNA of the CDR3 is TGTGCCAGCAGCTTGGAAGGGGCCTCCTATAATTCACCCCTCCACTTT. Its translation: CASSLEGASYNSPLHF.

The rearrangement uses TRBV10-3 and TRBJ1-2; the match to TRBD1 covers 8 bases. CDR1 and CDR2 from the germline V gene are ENHRY and SYGVKD. V was clipped by 4 bases and J by 7 bases; unmatched bases: 2. The CDR3 consists of 12 residues. The CDR3 DNA reads as TGTGCCATCAGTGGGACAGGGTTTGGCTACACCTTC. This encodes CAISGTGFGYTF.

The chain employs TRBV20-1 and TRBJ2-7; 8 bases fit TRBD2. This CDR3 is built from 13 residues. Trimming at V came to 5 bases and at J to 2 bases, leaving 5 bases not matched to a gene. Germline CDR1 DFQATT, CDR2 SNEGSKA (reference sequence). The CDR3 bases are TGCAGTGCTGATCTAGCGGGTACCTACGAGCAGTACTTC. It encodes CSADLAGTYEQYF.

This clonotype was picked up a small number of times. This chain joins TRBV20-1 and TRBJ2-3, with 12 positions matching TRBD2. Germline V lookup: CDR1 DFQATT, CDR2 SNEGSKA (reference sequence). The CDR3 has 14 residues. The V and J ends lost 6 bases and 0 bases, in that order; junction bases with no gene match: 1. The CDR3 region has the DNA TGCAGTGCCGGACTAGCGGGGAGCACAGATACGCAGTATTTT. Its translation: CSAGLAGSTDTQYF.

This clonotype was counted at least ten times. This rearrangement joins TRBV15 to TRBJ2-3, with TRBD1 matching 9 bases. The CDR3 contains 16 residues. CDR1 and CDR2 (germline): LNHNV, YYDKDF (reference sequence). V lost 1 base, J lost 4 bases, and 6 bases stayed unmatched. The CDR3 nucleotides are TGTGCCACCAGCAGAGGACAGGGGGGTATAGCAGATACGCAGTATTTT. Protein: CATSRGQGGIADTQYF.

This clonotype has at least ten counts. The chain couples TRBV11-2 to TRBJ2-7; possible D gene TRBD1, 6 bases. This CDR3 has 16 residues. Germline V gene sequence: CDR1 SGHAT, CDR2 FQNNGV. The V and J ends lost 2 bases and 2 bases respectively, with 16 bases between them. The CDR3 spells CASSLRRQVYPYEQYF. The CDR3 DNA reads as TGTGCCAGCAGCTTAAGACGACAGGTGTATCCCTACGAGCAGTACTTC.

Comments on this clonotype: One end of the junction varies from germline; a read error may be responsible. The CDR3 loop is CASSLSGERILDF. The DNA for the CDR3 is TGTGCCAGCAGTTTATCCGGGGAAAGGATTTTGGACTTC. The chain recombines TRBV27 with TRBJ2-7; perhaps TRBD2 as D (5 bases). The CDR3 is 13 amino acids. Germline-derived CDR1 and CDR2 are MNHEY and SMNVEV (reference sequence).

This clonotype was recorded at least ten times. The chain recombines TRBV19 with TRBJ2-5; 8 bases line up with TRBD2. Germline V CDR1 and CDR2: LNHDA, SQIVND (reference sequence). The V gene end was trimmed by 3 bases and the J gene end by 4 bases; junction bases not matched to a gene: 7. The CDR3 loop spans 15 amino acids. CDR3 nucleotides: TGTGCCAGTAGTATTTCAGCGGGGGATGGAGAGACCCAGTACTTC. It encodes CASSISAGDGETQYF. Full variable domain (missing parts from reference TRBV19 and TRBJ2-5): DGGITQSPKYLFRKEGQNVTLSCEQNLNHDAMYWYRQDPGQGLRLIYYSQIVNDFQKGDIAEGYSVSREKKESFPLTVTSAQKNPTAFYLCASSISAGDGETQYFGPGTRLLVL.

On this clonotype itself: A read error may account for a junction end that differs from germline. The CDR3 loop is CASSPHGGRETRYF. In nucleotides, the CDR3 is TGTGCCAGCAGCCCACACGGGGGGCGGGAGACCCGGTACTTC. The chain uses TRBV7-9 and TRBJ2-5, with D possibly TRBD2 on 7 matching bases. CDR1 SEHNR and CDR2 FQNEAQ come from the germline V gene (reference sequence). The CDR3 is made up of 14 amino acids.

This clonotype was seen many times. The chain links TRBV9 to TRBJ1-5, with a possible D match to TRBD1 (6 bases). V lost 2 bases to trimming and J lost 3 bases, with 12 bases between them. Per germline, CDR1 SGDLS and CDR2 YYNGEE. The CDR3 is 15 amino acids. The CDR3 protein is CASSVSAGDNQPQHF. DNA for the CDR3: TGTGCCAGCAGCGTGTCAGCAGGGGACAATCAGCCCCAGCATTTT.

This clonotype was counted only a few times. J is TRBJ1-1 and V is TRBV3-1; TRBD1 might be the D (6 bases). With 6 bases removed from V and 1 base from J, the gap between germline ends came to 15 bases. Germline CDR1 reads LGHDT; CDR2 reads YNNKEL (reference sequence). The CDR3 spans 15 residues. CDR3 region: CASRTTPGQNTEAFF. The CDR3 DNA follows: TGTGCCAGCAGGACCACCCCGGGACAGAACACTGAAGCTTTCTTT.

This clonotype has a handful of counts. CDR3 residues: CASSSSSASNYGYTF. The CDR3 region has the DNA TGTGCCAGCAGCTCGTCATCGGCCAGCAACTATGGCTACACCTTC. V and J are TRBV7-1 and TRBJ1-2, with D uncertain. TRBV7-1 is known as an ORF, though its function is uncertain. The CDR3 loop spans 15 amino acids. V was shortened by 3 bases and J by 2 bases, with 13 bases between the two germline ends.

This clonotype has ten or more counts. The gene calls are TRBV19 and TRBJ1-2, with D possibly being TRBD1 (6 bases). V lost 6 bases and J lost 0, with 14 bases in between. Germline V gene lookup returns CDR1 LNHDA and CDR2 SQIVND (reference sequence). This CDR3 comprises 15 residues. This CDR3 reads CASSAWDTPNYGYTF. The DNA for the CDR3 is TGTGCCAGTAGCGCTTGGGACACTCCTAACTATGGCTACACCTTC.

A remark on this clonotype: This may be a read error, as it is one base from a much larger clone. This is likely a read error, given that the CDR3 carries no conserved phenylalanine or tryptophan at its end. V is TRBV19 and J is TRBJ1-6, with a possible D match to TRBD1 (5 bases). V shed 3 bases and J shed 5 bases, with 8 bases lying between them. CDR3 length: 14 residues. CDR1 LNHDA and CDR2 SQIVND come from the germline V gene (reference sequence). The CDR3: CASSMTVNNSPLHL. The CDR3 region has the DNA TGTGCCAGTAGTATGACAGTAAATAATTCACCCCTCCACCTT.

This clonotype was counted ten times or more. The CDR3 DNA is TGTGCCAGCAGGGGCGCGGGGGCTGGAAACACCATATATTTT. The encoded protein is CASRGAGAGNTIYF. The chain combines TRBV2 with TRBJ1-3; a weak D match, TRBD1 (5 bases). The CDR3 has 14 residues. V lost 6 bases and J 2 bases, leaving 11 bases between the germline ends. The germline gives CDR1 SNHLY, CDR2 FYNNEI.

The chain carries TRBV25-1 and TRBJ2-2; D gene ambiguous. CDR1 MGHDK and CDR2 SYGVNS come from the germline V gene. This CDR3 comprises 12 residues. V lost 4 bases, J lost 3 bases, and 3 bases lay in between. The CDR3 here is CASSAYTGELFF. The DNA for the CDR3 is TGTGCCAGCAGTGCTTACACCGGGGAGCTGTTTTTT.

The rearrangement joins TRBV9 to TRBJ2-7; tentative D call: TRBD2 (6 bases). Germline V CDR1 and CDR2: SGDLS, YYNGEE. This CDR3 comprises 17 residues. V lost 0 bases to trimming and J lost 2 bases, with 18 bases between them. The CDR3 nucleotides read TGTGCCAGCAGCGTAGCCCCAGGGATTAGCGGCACCTACGAGCAGTACTTC. As protein: CASSVAPGISGTYEQYF.

The table lists this clonotype with a few counts. The DNA of the CDR3 is TGTGCCAGCAGTCCCATCCGGGACTATCGTTACGAGCAGTACTTC. Translation gives CASSPIRDYRYEQYF. The chain has TRBV12-3 or TRBV12-4 and TRBJ2-7; 7 bases map to TRBD2. The V and J ends lost 5 bases and 4 bases, in that order; junction bases with no gene match: 11. CDR3 length: 15 amino acids.

This clonotype was recorded many times. The rearrangement links TRBV29-1 to TRBJ1-3; D not certain. V lost 3 bases and J 0 bases, leaving 9 bases between the germline ends. CDR1 SQVTM and CDR2 ANQGSEA come from the germline V gene. The CDR3 covers 14 residues. The CDR3 spells CSVEVAGSGNTIYF. The DNA for the CDR3 is TGCAGCGTTGAGGTCGCTGGCTCTGGAAACACCATATATTTT.

Comments on this clonotype: This may be a read error, as it is one base from a much larger clone. The chain has TRBV24-1 and TRBJ2-3; 7 bases are shared with TRBD2. The CDR3 covers 15 residues. Germline assignment: CDR1 KGHDR and CDR2 SFDVKD. V lost 3 bases to trimming and J lost 5 bases; unmatched junction nucleotides: 7. The CDR3 coding sequence is TGTGCCACCAGTGATGGCGGGGGAGGCATAGATACGCAGTATTTT. Its translation: CATSDGGGGIDTQYF.

The chain combines TRBV5-1 with TRBJ2-7; the match to TRBD2 covers 9 bases. Germline V gene sequence: CDR1 SGHRS, CDR2 YFSETQ. The V gene end was trimmed by 2 bases and the J gene end by 5 bases; junction bases not matched to a gene: 17. The CDR3 length is 18 residues. This CDR3 is CASSFNRANSGSSHEQYF. DNA of the CDR3: TGCGCCAGCAGCTTTAACCGGGCTAATAGCGGGAGCTCACACGAGCAGTACTTC.

V gene TRBV29-1 combines with J gene TRBJ2-6; TRBD1 agrees at 12 bases. In germline, CDR1 is SQVTM, CDR2 ANQGSEA. J was trimmed by 6 bases and V by 7 bases; bases with no gene match: 4. The CDR3 length is 14 residues. CDR3 in DNA: TGCAGCGCGGGACAGGGGGCGGCGGCCAACGTCCTGACTTTC. Translation: CSAGQGAAANVLTF.

This clonotype was seen once. This sequence joins TRBV12-3 or TRBV12-4 and TRBJ2-5; 12 positions agree with TRBD2. This CDR3 is built from 15 residues. Trimming took 5 bases from V and 5 from J; bases not matched to a gene: 6. CDR3 in DNA: TGTGCCAGCAGTCCCCTAGCGGGAGGGGGTGAGACCCAGTACTTC. Translation: CASSPLAGGGETQYF.

The sample holds a few counts of this clonotype. The gene calls are TRBV20-1 and TRBJ2-7; 8 nucleotides align to TRBD2. The CDR3 is 15 amino acids. After removal of 5 bases from V and 6 bases from J, the junction contained 15 bases not matched to a gene. Germline V gives CDR1 DFQATT, CDR2 SNEGSKA (reference sequence). In DNA form, the CDR3 reads TGCAGTGCTCCGAAGGGGTCCGGACTAGCATCCGAGCAGTACTTC. Its protein product is CSAPKGSGLASEQYF.

Many counts were recorded for this clonotype. This chain joins TRBV2 and TRBJ2-3; D remains unclear. This CDR3 spans 11 amino acids. Germline V lookup: CDR1 SNHLY, CDR2 FYNNEI. Trimming cost V 10 bases and J 0 bases, with 5 bases left between them. CDR3 amino acids: CATSSTDTQYF. The CDR3 region has the DNA TGTGCCACTTCTAGCACAGATACGCAGTATTTT.

This clonotype has only a few counts. The chain joins TRBV6-2 or TRBV6-3 to TRBJ1-2; TRBD1 matches 8 bases. The germline V gene encodes CDR1 MNHEY and CDR2 SVGEGT. V was clipped by 4 bases and J by 3 bases; unmatched bases: 16. This CDR3 region has 18 residues. CDR3 coding DNA: TGTGCCAGCAGTTCCACCAGCACCTCAGGGGGCTCGGACTATGGCTACACCTTC. This encodes CASSSTSTSGGSDYGYTF.

In this sample, this clonotype turned up many times. The chain is built from TRBV11-2 and TRBJ2-7; TRBD2 agrees at 9 bases. CDR1 is SGHAT and CDR2 is FQNNGV in the germline V gene. The ends lost 1 base at V and 5 bases at J; junction bases unmatched: 3. CDR3 length equals 14 residues. The CDR3 nucleotides are TGTGCCAGCAGCTTAGTTAGCGGGGGTAACGAGCAGTACTTC. It translates to CASSLVSGGNEQYF.

This clonotype came up a few times. This CDR3 is CASSNLGLNSDHEQFF. DNA for the CDR3: TGTGCCAGTAGTAACTTGGGACTCAACTCAGACCATGAGCAGTTCTTC. The chain has TRBV19 and TRBJ2-1, with D perhaps TRBD2 (6 bases). Germline V gene sequence: CDR1 LNHDA, CDR2 SQIVND (reference sequence). V lost 4 bases to trimming and J lost 8 bases, with 21 bases between them. CDR3 size: 16 residues.